These 4 T cell receptor beta chains were all obtained from the same sample, sequenced in a study of Ad26.COV2.S vaccination and SARS-CoV-2 variants. Clones were sequenced by immunoSEQ multiplex PCR, and TCRdb holds only the in-frame ones, with some missing. The data show about 400,000 clones, with 92% seen just once and more than 1.5% held by the top ten. The treatment was: some 20 received Ad26.COV2.S at low or high dose, single or two shots; roughly five received placebo; per-sample allocation not given. Samples came from day 63 after the first vaccine or placebo injection. The specimen comprised peripheral blood, sampled in a trial of Ad26.COV2.S vaccine versus placebo. Receptor source: a person aged 18-60 years who received the Ad26.COV2.S COVID-19 vaccine or a placebo.

CDR3 sequence reads: CASSSDAASTQYF. CDR3 coding DNA: TGTGCCAGCAGCTCAGATGCGGCTAGTACGCAGTATTTT. This chain uses TRBV7-9 with TRBJ2-3; D not resolved. The length of the CDR3 is 13 residues. V gave up 4 bases and J gave up 8 bases, with 13 bases separating them. CDR1 SEHNR and CDR2 FQNEAQ come from the germline V gene (reference sequence).

The chain combines TRBV5-4 with TRBJ1-4; D is uncertain. This CDR3 spans 14 amino acids. CDR1 is SGHNT and CDR2 is YYREEE in the germline V gene (reference sequence). The germline V and J ends were trimmed by 4 bases and 6 bases, with 13 bases remaining between them. CDR3 nucleotides: TGTGCCAGCAGCGAGGAGGCCGGCTATGAAAAACTGTTTTTT. Translation gives CASSEEAGYEKLFF.

V and J are TRBV23-1 and TRBJ1-5; a possible D gene is TRBD1 (6 bases). TRBV23-1 is labeled an ORF, and its function is uncertain. V lost 3 bases to trimming and J lost 5 bases, with 20 bases between them. The CDR3 consists of 17 residues. The CDR3 sequence is CASSHEQGEAGDQPQHF. In nucleotides, the CDR3 is TGCGCCAGCAGTCACGAACAGGGAGAAGCAGGTGATCAGCCCCAGCATTTT.

This clone has a handful of counts. CDR3 coding DNA: TGTGCCAGCAGTCAGGGGACCTACGAGCAGTACTTC. It encodes CASSQGTYEQYF. The V gene is TRBV27, the J gene TRBJ2-7, with D perhaps matching TRBD1 (6 bases). The CDR3 consists of 12 residues. Per the germline V gene, CDR1 is MNHEY and CDR2 is SMNVEV (reference sequence). Trimming took off 5 bases at V and 2 bases at J, with 7 bases between the two ends.